Each of the 2 T cell receptor beta chains below was sequenced from the same sample in a study of cytomegalovirus exposure and HLA in healthy donors. With 60 Vbeta and 13 Jbeta primers, the PCR was carried out. Produced via immunoSEQ multiplex PCR; TCRdb's table is partial and in-frame only. Among some 170,000 clones listed, roughly 79% were seen once. The source material was PBMCs. The origin of the receptors is a woman in her thirties or forties in good health and CMV-seronegative.

This clone was recorded a few times. CDR3 residues: CASSEAPIAGASTDTQYF. The CDR3, as DNA: TGTGCCAGCAGTGAAGCGCCGATAGCGGGAGCTTCCACAGATACGCAGTATTTT. This chain uses TRBV6-1 with TRBJ2-3; 9 bases are a match to TRBD2. J lost 2 bases, V lost 0 bases, and 9 bases had no gene match. Germline CDR1 is MNHNS and CDR2 is SASEGT. The length of the CDR3 is 18 residues.

The J gene is TRBJ2-7, the V gene TRBV9, with D perhaps TRBD2 (5 bases). The CDR3 covers 14 residues. V lost 4 bases to trimming and J lost 2 bases, with 13 bases between them. CDR1 is SGDLS and CDR2 is YYNGEE in the germline V gene. The CDR3 spells CASSPSGFTYEQYF. The CDR3 nucleotides read TGTGCCAGCAGCCCGAGCGGCTTTACCTACGAGCAGTACTTC.